The table lists the clone carrying this T cell receptor beta chain with a few counts. Antigen specificity is unknown. This specimen belongs to a study of human T cells and chemical hapten exposure. Study information: There were per-sample TCR yield variations, arising mainly from small pooled library volume differences. Findings of the study overall: As the donors had alopecia, their immune response may differ from healthy people's. Patch test score showed a positive correlation with PT1 expanded TCR counts.

TCRdb re-derived calls from the RACE reads in MiXCR, one entry per CDR3 protein. The repertoire holds nearly 350,000 distinct CDR3 sequences, with under 9% as singletons. Time point reported: patch test 1, 2 weeks after DPC sensitization. The treatment here: therapeutic diphenylcyclopropenone sensitization with weekly scalp DPC. Blood sampling preceded each patch test application. The sample was whole blood, taken in connection with sensitization to the hapten diphenylcyclopropenone (DPC). This TCR was recovered from a woman aged 18-29 years with alopecia areata. Some clones in this sample may be carry-over from other donors' samples.

CDR3 in DNA: TGTGCCAGCAGTTACGGGGGCTACTATGGCTACACCTTC. Protein product: CASSYGGYYGYTF. This chain uses TRBV6-2 or TRBV6-3 with TRBJ1-2, with D possibly TRBD1 on 6 matching bases. The germline V and J ends were trimmed by 2 bases and 3 bases, with 7 bases remaining between them. The CDR3 is made up of 13 amino acids. CDR1 MNHEY and CDR2 SVGEGT come from the germline V gene.